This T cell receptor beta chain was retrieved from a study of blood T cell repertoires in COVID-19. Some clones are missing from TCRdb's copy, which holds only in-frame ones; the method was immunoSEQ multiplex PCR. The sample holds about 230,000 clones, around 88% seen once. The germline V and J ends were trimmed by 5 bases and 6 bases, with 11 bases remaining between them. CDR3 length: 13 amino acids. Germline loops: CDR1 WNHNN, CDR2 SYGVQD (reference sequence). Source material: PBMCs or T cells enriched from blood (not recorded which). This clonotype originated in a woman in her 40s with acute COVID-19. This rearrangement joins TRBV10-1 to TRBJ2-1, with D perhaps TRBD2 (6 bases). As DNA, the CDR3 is TGCGCCAGCAGTCGGGACTGGGGCAATGAGCAGTTCTTC. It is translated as CASSRDWGNEQFF.